This entry concerns a single TCR beta chain. No antigen is known for it. Primers used in a second PCR of roughly 6 to 11 cycles were a sample-barcoded 5' primer and a J-beta primer mix. TCRdb processed the 5' RACE reads anew with MiXCR; each CDR3 protein has one entry. The repertoire holds about 800,000 distinct CDR3 sequences, with about three fifths as singletons. A minimum of 6 micrograms of total RNA was extracted per sample. The CDR3 is made up of 17 amino acids. V was pared by 1 base and J by 1 base, with 6 bases of the junction left unmatched. Germline V lookup: CDR1 SGHAT, CDR2 FQNNGV. The data are from a study of blood T cells in healthy people across ages. Broader study findings: Investigators treated diversity estimates from one million T cells as underestimates.

Sequences were obtained from blood. The source is a man aged 25-40 years in good health. The rearrangement links TRBV11-2 to TRBJ2-3; TRBD2 matches at 9 bases. The CDR3 DNA sequence: TGTGCCAGCAGCTTAGTCCCTCCTAGCGGGGGCACAGATACGCAGTATTTT. Translation: CASSLVPPSGGTDTQYF.